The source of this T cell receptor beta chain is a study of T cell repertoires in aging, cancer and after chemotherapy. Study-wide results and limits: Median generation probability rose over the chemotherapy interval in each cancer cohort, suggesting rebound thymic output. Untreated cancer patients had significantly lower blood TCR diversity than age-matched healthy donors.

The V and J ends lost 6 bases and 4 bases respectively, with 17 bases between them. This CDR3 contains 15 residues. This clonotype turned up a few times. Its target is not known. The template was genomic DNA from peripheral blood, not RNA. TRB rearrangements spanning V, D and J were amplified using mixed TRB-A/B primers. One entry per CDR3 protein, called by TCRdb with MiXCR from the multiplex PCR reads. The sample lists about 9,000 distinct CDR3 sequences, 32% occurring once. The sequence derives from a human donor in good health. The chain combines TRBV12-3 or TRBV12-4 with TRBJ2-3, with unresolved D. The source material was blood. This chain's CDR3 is CASSLTQIEADTQYF. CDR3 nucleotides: TGTGCCAGCAGCTTGACTCAAATAGAGGCAGATACGCAGTATTTT.